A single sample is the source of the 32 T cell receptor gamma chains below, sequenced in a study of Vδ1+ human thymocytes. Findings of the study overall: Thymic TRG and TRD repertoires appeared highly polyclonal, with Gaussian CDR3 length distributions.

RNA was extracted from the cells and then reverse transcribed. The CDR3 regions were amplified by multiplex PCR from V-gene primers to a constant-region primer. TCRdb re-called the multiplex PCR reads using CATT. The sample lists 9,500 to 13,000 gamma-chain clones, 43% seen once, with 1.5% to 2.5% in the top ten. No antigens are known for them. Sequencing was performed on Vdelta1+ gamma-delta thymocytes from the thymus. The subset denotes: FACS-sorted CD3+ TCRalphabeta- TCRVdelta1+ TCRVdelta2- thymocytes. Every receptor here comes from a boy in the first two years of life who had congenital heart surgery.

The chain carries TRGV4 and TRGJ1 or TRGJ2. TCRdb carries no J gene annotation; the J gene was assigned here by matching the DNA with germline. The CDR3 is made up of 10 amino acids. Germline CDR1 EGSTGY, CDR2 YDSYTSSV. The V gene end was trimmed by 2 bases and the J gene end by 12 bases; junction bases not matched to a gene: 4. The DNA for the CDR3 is TGTGCCACCTGGGATGATAGGAAACTCTTT. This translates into CATWDDRKLF.

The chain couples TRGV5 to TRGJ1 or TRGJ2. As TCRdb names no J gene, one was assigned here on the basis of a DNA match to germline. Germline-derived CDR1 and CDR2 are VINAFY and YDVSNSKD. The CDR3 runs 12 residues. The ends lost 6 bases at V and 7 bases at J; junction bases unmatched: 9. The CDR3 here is CATWFCGYKKLF. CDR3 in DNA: TGTGCCACCTGGTTCTGCGGGTATAAGAAACTCTTT.

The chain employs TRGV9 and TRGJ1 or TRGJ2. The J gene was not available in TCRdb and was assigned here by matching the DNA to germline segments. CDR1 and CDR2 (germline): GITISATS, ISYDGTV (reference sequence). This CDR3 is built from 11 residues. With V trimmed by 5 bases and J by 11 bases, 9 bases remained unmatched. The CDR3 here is CALWVGREKLF. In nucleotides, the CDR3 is TGTGCCTTGTGGGTCGGAAGGGAGAAACTCTTT.

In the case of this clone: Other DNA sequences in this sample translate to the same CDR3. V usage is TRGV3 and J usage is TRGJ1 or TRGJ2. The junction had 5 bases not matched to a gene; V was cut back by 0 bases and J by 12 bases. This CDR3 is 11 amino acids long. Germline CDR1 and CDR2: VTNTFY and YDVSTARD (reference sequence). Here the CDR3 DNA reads TGTGCCACCTGGGACAGGCTGAGGAAACTCTTT. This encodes CATWDRLRKLF.

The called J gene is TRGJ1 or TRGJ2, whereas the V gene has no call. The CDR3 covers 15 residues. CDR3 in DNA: TGTGCCACCTGGGACAGGCCGTGGAGTTGTTATAAGAAACTCTTT. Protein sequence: CATWDRPWSCYKKLF.

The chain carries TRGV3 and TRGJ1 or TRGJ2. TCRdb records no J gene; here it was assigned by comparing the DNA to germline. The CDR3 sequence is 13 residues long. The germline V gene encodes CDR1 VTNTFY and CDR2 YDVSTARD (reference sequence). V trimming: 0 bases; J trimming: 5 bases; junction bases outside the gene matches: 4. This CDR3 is CATWDRENYKKLF. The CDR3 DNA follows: TGTGCCACCTGGGACAGGGAAAATTATAAGAAACTCTTT.

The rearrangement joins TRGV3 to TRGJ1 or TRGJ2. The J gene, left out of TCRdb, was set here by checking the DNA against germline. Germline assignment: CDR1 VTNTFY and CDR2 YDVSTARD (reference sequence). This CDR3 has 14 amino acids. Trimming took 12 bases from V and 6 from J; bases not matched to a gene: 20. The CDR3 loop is CAARDSPLGYKKLF. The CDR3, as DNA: TGTGCCGCCAGGGACAGTCCCTTGGGTTATAAGAAACTCTTT.

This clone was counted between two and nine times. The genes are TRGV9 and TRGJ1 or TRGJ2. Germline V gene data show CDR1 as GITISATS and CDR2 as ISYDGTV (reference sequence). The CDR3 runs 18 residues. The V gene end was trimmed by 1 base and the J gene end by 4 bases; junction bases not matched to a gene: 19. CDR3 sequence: CALWEVKGGDPPYYKKLF. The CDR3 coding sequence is TGTGCCTTGTGGGAGGTAAAAGGGGGTGACCCCCCGTATTATAAGAAACTCTTT.

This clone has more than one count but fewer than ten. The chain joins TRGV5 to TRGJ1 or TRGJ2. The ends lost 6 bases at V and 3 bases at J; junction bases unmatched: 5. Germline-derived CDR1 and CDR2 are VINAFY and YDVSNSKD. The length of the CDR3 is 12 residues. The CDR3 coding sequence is TGTGCCACCTGGACAATTTATTATAAGAAACTCTTT. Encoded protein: CATWTIYYKKLF.

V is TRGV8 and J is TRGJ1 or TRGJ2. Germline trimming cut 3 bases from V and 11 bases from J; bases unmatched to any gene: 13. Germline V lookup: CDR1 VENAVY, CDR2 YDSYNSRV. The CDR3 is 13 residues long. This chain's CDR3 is CATWDVCASEKLF. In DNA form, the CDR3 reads TGTGCCACCTGGGATGTGTGCGCATCGGAGAAACTCTTT.

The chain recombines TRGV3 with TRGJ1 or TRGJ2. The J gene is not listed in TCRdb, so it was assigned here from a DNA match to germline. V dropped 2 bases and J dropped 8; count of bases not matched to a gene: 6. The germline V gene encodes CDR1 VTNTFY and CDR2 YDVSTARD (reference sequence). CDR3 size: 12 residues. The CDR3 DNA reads TGTGCCACCTGGGACAAGGGGAATAAGAAACTCTTT. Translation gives CATWDKGNKKLF.

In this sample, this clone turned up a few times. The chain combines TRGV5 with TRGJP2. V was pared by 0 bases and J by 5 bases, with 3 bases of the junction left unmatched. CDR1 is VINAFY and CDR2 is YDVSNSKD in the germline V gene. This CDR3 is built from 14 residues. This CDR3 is CATWDRGSDWIKTF. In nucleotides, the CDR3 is TGTGCCACCTGGGACAGGGGAAGTGATTGGATCAAGACGTTT.

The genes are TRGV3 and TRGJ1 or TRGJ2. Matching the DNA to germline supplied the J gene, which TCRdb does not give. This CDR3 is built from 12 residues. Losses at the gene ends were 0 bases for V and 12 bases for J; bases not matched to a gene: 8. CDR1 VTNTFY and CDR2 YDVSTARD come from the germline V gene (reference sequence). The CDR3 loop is CATWDRRTGKLF. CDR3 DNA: TGTGCCACCTGGGACAGGCGGACTGGGAAACTCTTT.

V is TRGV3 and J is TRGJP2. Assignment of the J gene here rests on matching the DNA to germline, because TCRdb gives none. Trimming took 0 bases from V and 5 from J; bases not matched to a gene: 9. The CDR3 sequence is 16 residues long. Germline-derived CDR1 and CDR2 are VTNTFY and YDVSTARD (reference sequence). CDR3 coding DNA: TGTGCCACCTGGGACAGGCCCGGTGGGAGTGATTGGATCAAGACGTTT. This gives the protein CATWDRPGGSDWIKTF.

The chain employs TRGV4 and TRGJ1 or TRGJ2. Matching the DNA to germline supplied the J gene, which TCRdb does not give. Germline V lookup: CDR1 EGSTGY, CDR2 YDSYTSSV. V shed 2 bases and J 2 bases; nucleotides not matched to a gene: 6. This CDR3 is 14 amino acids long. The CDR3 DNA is TGTGCCACCTGGGATGAGCTCGATTATTATAAGAAACTCTTT. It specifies CATWDELDYYKKLF.

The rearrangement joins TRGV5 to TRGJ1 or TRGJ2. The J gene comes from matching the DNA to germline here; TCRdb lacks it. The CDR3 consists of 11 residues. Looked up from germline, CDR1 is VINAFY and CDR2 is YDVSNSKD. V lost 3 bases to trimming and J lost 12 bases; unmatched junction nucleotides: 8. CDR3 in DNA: TGTGCCACCTGGGACGGGGGGAGGAAACTCTTT. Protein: CATWDGGRKLF.

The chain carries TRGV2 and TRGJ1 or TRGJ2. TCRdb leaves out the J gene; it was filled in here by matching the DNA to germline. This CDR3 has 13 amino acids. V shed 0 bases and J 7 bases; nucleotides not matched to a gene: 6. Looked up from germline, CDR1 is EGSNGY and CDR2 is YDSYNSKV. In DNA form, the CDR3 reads TGTGCCACCTGGGACGGGCCGACCTATAAGAAACTCTTT. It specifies CATWDGPTYKKLF.

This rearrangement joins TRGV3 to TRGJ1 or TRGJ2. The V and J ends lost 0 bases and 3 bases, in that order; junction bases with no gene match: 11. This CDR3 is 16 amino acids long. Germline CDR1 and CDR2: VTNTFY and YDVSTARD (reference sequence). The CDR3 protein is CATWDRHGGIYYKKLF. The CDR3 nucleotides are TGTGCCACCTGGGACAGGCACGGTGGGATTTATTATAAGAAACTCTTT.

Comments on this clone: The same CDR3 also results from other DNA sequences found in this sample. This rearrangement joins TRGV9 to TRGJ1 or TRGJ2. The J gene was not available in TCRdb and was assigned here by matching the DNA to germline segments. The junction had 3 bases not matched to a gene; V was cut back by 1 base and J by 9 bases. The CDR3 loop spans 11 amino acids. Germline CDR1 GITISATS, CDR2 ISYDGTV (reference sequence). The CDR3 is CALWEVGKKLF. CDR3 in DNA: TGTGCCTTGTGGGAGGTTGGTAAGAAACTCTTT.

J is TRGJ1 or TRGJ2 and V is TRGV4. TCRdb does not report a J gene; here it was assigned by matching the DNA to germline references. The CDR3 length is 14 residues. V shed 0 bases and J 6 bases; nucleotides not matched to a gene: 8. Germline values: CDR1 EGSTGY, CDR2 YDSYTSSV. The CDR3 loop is CATWDGPLSYKKLF. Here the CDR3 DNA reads TGTGCCACCTGGGATGGGCCGTTGAGTTATAAGAAACTCTTT.

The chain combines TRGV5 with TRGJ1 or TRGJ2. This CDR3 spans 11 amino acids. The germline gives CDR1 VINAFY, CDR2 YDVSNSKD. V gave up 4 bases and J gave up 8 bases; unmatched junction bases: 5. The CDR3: CATWDVHKKLF. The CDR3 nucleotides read TGTGCCACCTGGGATGTACATAAGAAACTCTTT.

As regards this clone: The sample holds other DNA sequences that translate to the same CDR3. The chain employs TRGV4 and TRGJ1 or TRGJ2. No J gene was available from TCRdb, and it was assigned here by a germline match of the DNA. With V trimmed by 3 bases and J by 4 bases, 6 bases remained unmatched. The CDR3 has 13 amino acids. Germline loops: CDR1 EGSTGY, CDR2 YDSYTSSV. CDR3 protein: CATWDRRYYKKLF. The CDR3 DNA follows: TGTGCCACCTGGGATCGTAGATATTATAAGAAACTCTTT.

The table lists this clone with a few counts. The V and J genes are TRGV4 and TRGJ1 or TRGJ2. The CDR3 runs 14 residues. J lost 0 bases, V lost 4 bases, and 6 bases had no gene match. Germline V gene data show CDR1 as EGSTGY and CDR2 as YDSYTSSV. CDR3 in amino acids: CATWDRGNYYKKLF. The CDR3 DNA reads TGTGCCACCTGGGACCGGGGGAATTATTATAAGAAACTCTTT.

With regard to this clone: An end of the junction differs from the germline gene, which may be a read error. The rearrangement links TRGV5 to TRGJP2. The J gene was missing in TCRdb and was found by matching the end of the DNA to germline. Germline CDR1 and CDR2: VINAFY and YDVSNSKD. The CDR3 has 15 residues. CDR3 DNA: TGTACCACCTGGGGGGTTGGGACGGCGGATTGGATCAAGACGTTT. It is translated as CTTWGVGTADWIKTF.

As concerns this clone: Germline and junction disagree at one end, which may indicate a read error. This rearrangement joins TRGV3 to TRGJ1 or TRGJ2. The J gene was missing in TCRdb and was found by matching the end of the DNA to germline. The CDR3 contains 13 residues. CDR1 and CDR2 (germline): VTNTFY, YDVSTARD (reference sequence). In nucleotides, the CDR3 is TGTGCCACCTGGGACCCTCTAATTTATAGGAAACTCTTT. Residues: CATWDPLIYRKLF.

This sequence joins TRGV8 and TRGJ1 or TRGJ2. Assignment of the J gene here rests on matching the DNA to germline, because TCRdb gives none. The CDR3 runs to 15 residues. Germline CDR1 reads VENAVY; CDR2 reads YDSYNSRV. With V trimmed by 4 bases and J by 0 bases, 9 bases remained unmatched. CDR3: CATWDPQTNYYKKLF. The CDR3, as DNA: TGTGCCACCTGGGACCCTCAAACGAATTATTATAAGAAACTCTTT.

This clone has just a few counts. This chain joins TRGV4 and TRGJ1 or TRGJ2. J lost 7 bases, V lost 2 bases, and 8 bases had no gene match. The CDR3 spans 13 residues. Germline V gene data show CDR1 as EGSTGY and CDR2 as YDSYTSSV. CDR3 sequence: CATWDVRWYKKLF. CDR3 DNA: TGTGCCACCTGGGATGTAAGGTGGTATAAGAAACTCTTT.

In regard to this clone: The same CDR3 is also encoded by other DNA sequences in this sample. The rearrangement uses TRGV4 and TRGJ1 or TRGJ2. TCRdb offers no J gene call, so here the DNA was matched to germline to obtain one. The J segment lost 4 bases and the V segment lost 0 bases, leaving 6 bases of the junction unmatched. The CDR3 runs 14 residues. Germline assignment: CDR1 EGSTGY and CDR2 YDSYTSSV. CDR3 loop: CATWDGPGYYKKLF. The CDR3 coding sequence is TGTGCCACCTGGGATGGGCCAGGGTATTATAAGAAACTCTTT.

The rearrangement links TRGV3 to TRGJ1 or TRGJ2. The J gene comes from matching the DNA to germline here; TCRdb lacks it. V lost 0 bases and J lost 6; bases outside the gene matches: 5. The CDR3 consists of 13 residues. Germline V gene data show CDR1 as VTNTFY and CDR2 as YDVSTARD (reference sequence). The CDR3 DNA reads TGTGCCACCTGGGACAGGCCAATTTATAAGAAACTCTTT. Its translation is CATWDRPIYKKLF.

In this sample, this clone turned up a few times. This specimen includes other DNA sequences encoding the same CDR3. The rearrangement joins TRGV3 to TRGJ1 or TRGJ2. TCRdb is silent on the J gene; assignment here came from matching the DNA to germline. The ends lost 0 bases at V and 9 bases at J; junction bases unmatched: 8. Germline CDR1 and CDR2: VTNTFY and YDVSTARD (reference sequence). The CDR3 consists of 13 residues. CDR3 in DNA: TGTGCCACCTGGGACAGGCGGGGGTTTAAGAAACTCTTT. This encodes CATWDRRGFKKLF.

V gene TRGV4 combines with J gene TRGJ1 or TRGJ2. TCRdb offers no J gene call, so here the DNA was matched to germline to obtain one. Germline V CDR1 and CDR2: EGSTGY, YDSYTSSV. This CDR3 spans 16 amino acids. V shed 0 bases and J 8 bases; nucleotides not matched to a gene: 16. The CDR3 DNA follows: TGTGCCACCTGGGATGGGCCGTGGAGCGGGACGAATAAGAAACTCTTT. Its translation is CATWDGPWSGTNKKLF.

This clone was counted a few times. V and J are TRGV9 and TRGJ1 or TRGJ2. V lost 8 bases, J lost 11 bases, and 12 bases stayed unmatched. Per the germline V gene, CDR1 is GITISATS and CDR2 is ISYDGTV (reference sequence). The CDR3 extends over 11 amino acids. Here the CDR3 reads CALFEVREKLF. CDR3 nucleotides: TGTGCCTTGTTTGAGGTGCGAGAGAAACTCTTT.